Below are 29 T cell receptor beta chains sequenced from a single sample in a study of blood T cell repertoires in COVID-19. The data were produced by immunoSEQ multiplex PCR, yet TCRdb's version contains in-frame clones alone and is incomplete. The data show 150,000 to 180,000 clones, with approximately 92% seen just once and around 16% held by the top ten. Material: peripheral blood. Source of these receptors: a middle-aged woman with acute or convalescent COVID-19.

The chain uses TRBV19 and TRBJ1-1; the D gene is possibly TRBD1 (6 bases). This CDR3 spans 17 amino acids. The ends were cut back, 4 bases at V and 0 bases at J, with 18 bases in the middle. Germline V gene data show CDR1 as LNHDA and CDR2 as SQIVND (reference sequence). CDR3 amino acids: CASSTEGGRDMNTEAFF. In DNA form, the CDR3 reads TGTGCCAGTAGTACCGAAGGAGGCAGGGACATGAACACTGAAGCTTTCTTT.

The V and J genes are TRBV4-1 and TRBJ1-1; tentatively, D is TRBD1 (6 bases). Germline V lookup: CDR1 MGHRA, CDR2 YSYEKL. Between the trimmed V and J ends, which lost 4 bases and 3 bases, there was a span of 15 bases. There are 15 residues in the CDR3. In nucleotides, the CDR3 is TGCGCCAGCAGCCGTGCCGGACAGATATACACTGAAGCTTTCTTT. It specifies CASSRAGQIYTEAFF.

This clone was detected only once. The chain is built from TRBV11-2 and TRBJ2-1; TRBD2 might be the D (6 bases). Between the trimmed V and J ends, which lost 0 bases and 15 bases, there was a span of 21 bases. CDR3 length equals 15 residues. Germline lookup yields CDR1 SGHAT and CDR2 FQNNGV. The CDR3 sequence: CASSLEGRDLTRRFF. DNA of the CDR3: TGTGCCAGCAGCTTAGAAGGCAGGGACTTGACTCGTCGGTTCTTC.

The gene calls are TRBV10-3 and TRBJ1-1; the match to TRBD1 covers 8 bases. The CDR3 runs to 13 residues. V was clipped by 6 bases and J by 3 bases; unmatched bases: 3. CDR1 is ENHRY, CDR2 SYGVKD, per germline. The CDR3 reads CAIRGQGDTEAFF. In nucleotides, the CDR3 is TGTGCCATCAGAGGACAGGGAGACACTGAAGCTTTCTTT.

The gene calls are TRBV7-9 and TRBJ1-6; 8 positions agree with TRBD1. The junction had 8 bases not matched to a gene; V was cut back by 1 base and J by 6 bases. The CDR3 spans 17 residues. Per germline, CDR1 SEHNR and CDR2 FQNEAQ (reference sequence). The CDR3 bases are TGTGCCAGCAGCTTAGAGGGGACAGGCGTTGGTAATTCACCCCTCCACTTT. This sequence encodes CASSLEGTGVGNSPLHF.

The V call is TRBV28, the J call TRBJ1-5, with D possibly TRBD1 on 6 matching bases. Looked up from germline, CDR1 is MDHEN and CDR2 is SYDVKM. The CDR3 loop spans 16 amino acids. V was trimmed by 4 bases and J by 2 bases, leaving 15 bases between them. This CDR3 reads CASSSLQDRRNQPQHF. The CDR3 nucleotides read TGTGCCAGCAGTTCCCTTCAAGACAGGCGCAATCAGCCCCAGCATTTT.

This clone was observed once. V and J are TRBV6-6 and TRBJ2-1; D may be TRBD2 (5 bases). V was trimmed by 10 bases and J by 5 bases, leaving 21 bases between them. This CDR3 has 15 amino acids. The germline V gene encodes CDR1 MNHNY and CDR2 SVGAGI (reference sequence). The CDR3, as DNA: TGTGCCAAGGGCGAGCGGCCCGGATCACACAATGAGCAGTTCTTC. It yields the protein CAKGERPGSHNEQFF.

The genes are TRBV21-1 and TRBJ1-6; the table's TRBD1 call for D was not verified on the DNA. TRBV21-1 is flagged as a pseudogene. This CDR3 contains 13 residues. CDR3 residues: CAFLQPHNSPLHF. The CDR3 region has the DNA TGTGCCTTCCTACAGCCCCATAATTCACCCCTCCACTTT.

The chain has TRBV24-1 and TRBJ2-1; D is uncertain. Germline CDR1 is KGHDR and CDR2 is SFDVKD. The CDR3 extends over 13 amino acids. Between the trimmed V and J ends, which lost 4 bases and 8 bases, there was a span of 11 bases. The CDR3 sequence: CATSDGSVDEQFF. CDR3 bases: TGTGCCACCAGTGACGGGTCCGTCGATGAGCAGTTCTTC.

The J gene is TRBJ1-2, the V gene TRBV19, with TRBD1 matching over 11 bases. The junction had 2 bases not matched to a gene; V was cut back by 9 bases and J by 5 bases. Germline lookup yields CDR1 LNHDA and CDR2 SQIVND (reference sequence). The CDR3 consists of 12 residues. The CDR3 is CASGTGGYGYTF. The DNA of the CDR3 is TGTGCCAGCGGGACAGGGGGATATGGCTACACCTTC. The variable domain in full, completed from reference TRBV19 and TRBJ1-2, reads DGGITQSPKYLFRKEGQNVTLSCEQNLNHDAMYWYRQDPGQGLRLIYYSQIVNDFQKGDIAEGYSVSREKKESFPLTVTSAQKNPTAFYLCASGTGGYGYTFGSGTRLTVV.

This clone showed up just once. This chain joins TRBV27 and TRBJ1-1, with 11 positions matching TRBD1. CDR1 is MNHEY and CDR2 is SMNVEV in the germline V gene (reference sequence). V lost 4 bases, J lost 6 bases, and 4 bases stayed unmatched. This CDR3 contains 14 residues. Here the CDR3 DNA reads TGTGCCAGCAGTTATGGACAGGGGGCTTCTGAAGCTTTCTTT. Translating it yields CASSYGQGASEAFF.

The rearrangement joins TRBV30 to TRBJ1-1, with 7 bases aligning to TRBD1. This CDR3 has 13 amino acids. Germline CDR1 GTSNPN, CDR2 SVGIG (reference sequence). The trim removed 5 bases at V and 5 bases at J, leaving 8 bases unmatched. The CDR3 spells CAWDGRGRTEAFF. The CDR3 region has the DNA TGTGCCTGGGATGGCAGGGGGAGGACTGAAGCTTTCTTT.

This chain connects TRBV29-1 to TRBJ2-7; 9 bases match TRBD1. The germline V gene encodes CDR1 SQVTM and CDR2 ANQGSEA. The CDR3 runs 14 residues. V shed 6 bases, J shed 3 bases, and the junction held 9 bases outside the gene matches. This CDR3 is CSVSKRQGVYEQYF. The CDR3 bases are TGCAGCGTCAGTAAAAGACAGGGGGTCTACGAGCAGTACTTC.

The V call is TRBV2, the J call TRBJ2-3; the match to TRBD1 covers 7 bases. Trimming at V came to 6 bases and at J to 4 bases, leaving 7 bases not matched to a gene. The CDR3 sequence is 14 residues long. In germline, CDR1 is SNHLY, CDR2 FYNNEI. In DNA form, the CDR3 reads TGTGCCAGCAGCCGGGACAGAGTCGCAGATACGCAGTATTTT. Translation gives CASSRDRVADTQYF.

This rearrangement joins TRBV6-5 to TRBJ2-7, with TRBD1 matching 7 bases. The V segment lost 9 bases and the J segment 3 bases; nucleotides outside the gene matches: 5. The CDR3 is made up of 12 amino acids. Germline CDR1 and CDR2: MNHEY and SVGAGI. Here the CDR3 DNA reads TGTGCCAGTAGGGACAGCCTCTACGAGCAGTACTTC. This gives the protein CASRDSLYEQYF.

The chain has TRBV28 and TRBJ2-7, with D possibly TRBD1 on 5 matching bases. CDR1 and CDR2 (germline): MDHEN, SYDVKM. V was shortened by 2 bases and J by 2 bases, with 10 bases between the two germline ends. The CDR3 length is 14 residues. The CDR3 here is CASSLPTATYEQYF. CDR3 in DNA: TGTGCCAGCAGTTTACCGACAGCCACCTACGAGCAGTACTTC. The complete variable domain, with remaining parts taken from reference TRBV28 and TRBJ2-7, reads DVKVTQSSRYLVKRTGEKVFLECVQDMDHENMFWYRQDPGLGLRLIYFSYDVKMKEKGDIPEGYSVSREKKERFSLILESASTNQTSMYLCASSLPTATYEQYFGPGTRLTVT.

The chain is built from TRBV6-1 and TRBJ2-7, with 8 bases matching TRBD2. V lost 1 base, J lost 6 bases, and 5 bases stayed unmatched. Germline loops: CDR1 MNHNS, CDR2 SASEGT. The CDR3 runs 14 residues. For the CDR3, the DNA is TGTGCCAGCAGTGAAGAGCGGGAGATCGGCGAGCAGTACTTC. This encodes CASSEEREIGEQYF.

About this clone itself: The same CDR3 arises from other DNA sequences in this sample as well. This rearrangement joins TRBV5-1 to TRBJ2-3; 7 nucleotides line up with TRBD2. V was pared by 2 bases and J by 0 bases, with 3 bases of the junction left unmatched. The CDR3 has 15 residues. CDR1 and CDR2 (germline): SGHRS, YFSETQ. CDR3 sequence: CASSLAGTSTDTQYF. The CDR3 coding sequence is TGCGCCAGCAGCTTAGCGGGAACCAGCACAGATACGCAGTATTTT.

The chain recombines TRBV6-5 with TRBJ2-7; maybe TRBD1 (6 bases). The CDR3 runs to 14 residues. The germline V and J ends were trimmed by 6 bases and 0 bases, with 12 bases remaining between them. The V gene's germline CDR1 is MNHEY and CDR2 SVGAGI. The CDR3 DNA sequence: TGTGCCAGCAGACGACAGGACATCTCCTACGAGCAGTACTTC. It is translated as CASRRQDISYEQYF.

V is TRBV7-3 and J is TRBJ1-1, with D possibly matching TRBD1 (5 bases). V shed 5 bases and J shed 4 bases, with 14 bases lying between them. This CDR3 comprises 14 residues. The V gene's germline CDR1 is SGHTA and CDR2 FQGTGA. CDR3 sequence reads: CASSADTVATEAFF. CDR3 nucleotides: TGTGCCAGCAGCGCGGACACGGTGGCCACTGAAGCTTTCTTT. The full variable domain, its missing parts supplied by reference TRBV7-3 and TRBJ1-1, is GAGVSQTPSNKVTEKGKYVELRCDPISGHTALYWYRQSLGQGPEFLIYFQGTGAADDSGLPNDRFFAVRPEGSVSTLKIQRTERGDSAVYLCASSADTVATEAFFGQGTRLTVV.

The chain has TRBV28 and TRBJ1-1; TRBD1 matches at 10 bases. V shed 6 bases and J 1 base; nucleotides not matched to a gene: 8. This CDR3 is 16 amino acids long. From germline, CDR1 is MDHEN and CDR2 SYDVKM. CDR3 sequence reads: CASSHRTGGWNTEAFF. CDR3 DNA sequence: TGTGCCAGCAGCCATAGGACAGGGGGATGGAACACTGAAGCTTTCTTT. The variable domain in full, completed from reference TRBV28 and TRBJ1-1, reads DVKVTQSSRYLVKRTGEKVFLECVQDMDHENMFWYRQDPGLGLRLIYFSYDVKMKEKGDIPEGYSVSREKKERFSLILESASTNQTSMYLCASSHRTGGWNTEAFFGQGTRLTVV.

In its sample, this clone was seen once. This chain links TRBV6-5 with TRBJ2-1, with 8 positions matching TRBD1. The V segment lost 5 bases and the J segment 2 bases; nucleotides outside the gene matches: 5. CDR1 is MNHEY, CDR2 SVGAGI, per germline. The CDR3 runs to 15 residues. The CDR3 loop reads CASSTGQGAYNEQFF. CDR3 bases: TGTGCCAGCAGTACAGGACAGGGTGCCTACAATGAGCAGTTCTTC.

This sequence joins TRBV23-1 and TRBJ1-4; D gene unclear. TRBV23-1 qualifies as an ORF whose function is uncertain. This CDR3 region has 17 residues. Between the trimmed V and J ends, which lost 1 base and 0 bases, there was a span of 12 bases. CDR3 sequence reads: CASSQFSPHATNEKLFF. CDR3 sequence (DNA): TGCGCCAGCAGTCAATTCAGTCCGCATGCAACTAATGAAAAACTGTTTTTT.

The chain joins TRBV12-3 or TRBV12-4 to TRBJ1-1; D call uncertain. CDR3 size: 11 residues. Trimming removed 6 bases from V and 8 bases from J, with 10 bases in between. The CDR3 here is CASRFGREAFF. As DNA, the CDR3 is TGTGCCAGCAGGTTTGGGAGGGAAGCTTTCTTT.

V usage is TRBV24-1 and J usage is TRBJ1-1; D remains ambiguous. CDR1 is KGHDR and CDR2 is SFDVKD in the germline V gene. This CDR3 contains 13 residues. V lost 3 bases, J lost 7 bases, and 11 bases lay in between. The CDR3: CATSDGDQLEAFF. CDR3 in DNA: TGTGCCACCAGTGATGGAGACCAACTTGAAGCTTTCTTT.

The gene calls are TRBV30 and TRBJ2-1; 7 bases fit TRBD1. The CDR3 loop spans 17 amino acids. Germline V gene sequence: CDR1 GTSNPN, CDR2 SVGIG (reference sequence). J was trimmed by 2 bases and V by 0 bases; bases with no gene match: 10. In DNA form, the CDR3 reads TGTGCCTGGAGTGTAACAAGGTCAGGGGGAGCCTACAATGAGCAGTTCTTC. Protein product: CAWSVTRSGGAYNEQFF.

CDR3 protein: CASSLDPSGTTEQYF. The CDR3 region has the DNA TGCGCCAGCAGCTTGGACCCGTCGGGAACTACCGAGCAGTACTTC. The V and J genes are TRBV5-1 and TRBJ2-7; D may be TRBD2 (5 bases). The V end was cut by 0 bases, the J end by 6 bases, with 16 bases between. CDR1 and CDR2 (germline): SGHRS, YFSETQ. The CDR3 has 15 residues.

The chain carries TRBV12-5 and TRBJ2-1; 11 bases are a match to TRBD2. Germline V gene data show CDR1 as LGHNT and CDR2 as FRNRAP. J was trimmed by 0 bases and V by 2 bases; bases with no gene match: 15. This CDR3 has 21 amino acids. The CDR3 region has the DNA TGTGCTAGTGGTTTGACTAGCGGGAGCCGCGTACCTAGAAGCTCCTACAATGAGCAGTTCTTC. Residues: CASGLTSGSRVPRSSYNEQFF.

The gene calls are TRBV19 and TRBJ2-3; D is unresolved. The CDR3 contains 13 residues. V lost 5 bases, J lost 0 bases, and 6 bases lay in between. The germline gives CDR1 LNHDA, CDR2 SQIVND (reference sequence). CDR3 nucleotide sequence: TGTGCCAGTAGTTATCTCAGCACAGATACGCAGTATTTT. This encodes CASSYLSTDTQYF. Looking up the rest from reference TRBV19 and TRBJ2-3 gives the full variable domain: DGGITQSPKYLFRKEGQNVTLSCEQNLNHDAMYWYRQDPGQGLRLIYYSQIVNDFQKGDIAEGYSVSREKKESFPLTVTSAQKNPTAFYLCASSYLSTDTQYFGPGTRLTVL.